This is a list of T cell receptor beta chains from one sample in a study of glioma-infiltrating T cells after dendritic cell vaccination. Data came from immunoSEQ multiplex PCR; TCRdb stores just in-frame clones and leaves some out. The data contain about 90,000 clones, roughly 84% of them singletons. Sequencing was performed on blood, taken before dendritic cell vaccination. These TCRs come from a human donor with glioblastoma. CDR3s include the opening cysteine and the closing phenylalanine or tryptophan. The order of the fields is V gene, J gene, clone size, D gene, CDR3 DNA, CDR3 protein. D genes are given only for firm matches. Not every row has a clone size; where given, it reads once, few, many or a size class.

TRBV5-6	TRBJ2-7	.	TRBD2	TGTGCCAGCAGCCGCGGGAGTGGGTACGAGCAGTACTTC	CASSRGSGYEQYF
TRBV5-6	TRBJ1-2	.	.	TGTGCCAGCAGCTTACCACAGAACTATGGCTACACCTTC	CASSLPQNYGYTF
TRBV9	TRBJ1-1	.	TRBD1	TGTGCCAGCAGCGCAGCAGGGGGCGGCACTGAAGCTTTCTTT	CASSAAGGGTEAFF
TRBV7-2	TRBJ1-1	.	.	TGTGCCAGCAGCTTAGGGTTTGTGGAGGATGAAGCTTTCTTT	CASSLGFVEDEAFF
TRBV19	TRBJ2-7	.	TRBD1	TGTGCCAGTGCTGGGACAGGAGGCCCCTACGAGCAGTACTTC	CASAGTGGPYEQYF
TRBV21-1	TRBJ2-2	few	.	TGTGCCAGCAGACTCATTGAGGACACCGGGGAGCTGTTTTTT	CASRLIEDTGELFF
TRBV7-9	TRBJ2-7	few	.	TGTGCCAGCAGCCCATCCACACCGACGGGCTCCTACGAGCAGTACTTC	CASSPSTPTGSYEQYF
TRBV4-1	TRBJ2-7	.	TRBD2	TGCGCCAGCAGCCAAGATTGGGCTAGCGGGGTTTACGAGCAGTACTTC	CASSQDWASGVYEQYF
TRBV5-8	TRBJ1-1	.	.	TGTGCCAGCAAGGTGGGGGCAGTCTCGTGGGGCACTGAAGCTTTCTTT	CASKVGAVSWGTEAFF
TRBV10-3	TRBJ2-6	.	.	TGTGCCCCGGCCAGGAAATCTGGGGCCAACGTCCTGACTTTC	CAPARKSGANVLTF
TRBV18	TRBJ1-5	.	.	TGTGCCAGCTCACCTAGTAGCGGGGGGGGCAATCAGCCCCAGCATTTT	CASSPSSGGGNQPQHF
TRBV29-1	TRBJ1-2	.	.	TGCAGCGTTTCACTTAACTATGGCTACACCTTC	CSVSLNYGYTF
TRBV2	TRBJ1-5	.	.	TGTGCCAGCAGTGAACCCAGGGTAGGAAATCAGCCCCAGCATTTT	CASSEPRVGNQPQHF
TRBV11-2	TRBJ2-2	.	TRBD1	TGTGCCAGCAGCTTAGCCTCGACAGGGGGCCGAACCGGGGAGCTGTTTTTT	CASSLASTGGRTGELFF
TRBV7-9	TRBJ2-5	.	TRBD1	TGTGCCAGCAGCTCCGGACAGGGCGTGGAAGAGACCCAGTACTTC	CASSSGQGVEETQYF
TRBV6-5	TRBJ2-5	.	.	TGTGCCAGCAGTTACTTAGGGGCGGGATACCAAGAGACCCAGTACTTC	CASSYLGAGYQETQYF
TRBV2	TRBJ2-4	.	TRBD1	TGTGCCAGCAGTGCCGACAGGGCGAACATTCAGTACTTC	CASSADRANIQYF
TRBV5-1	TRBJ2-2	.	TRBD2	TGCGCCAGCAGCCTAAGCGGGGGGGCGACCGGGGAGCTGTTTTTT	CASSLSGGATGELFF
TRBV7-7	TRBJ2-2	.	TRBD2	TGTGCCTCAATCCTAGGGCTAGCGGGGGGCAACACCGGGGAGCTGTTTTTT	CASILGLAGGNTGELFF
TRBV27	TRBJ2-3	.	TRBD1	TGTGCCAGCAGTTTTCGGGGACAGGGGGATACGCAGTATTTT	CASSFRGQGDTQYF
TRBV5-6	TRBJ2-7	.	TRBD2	TGTGCCAGCAGTTCGGGACTAGCCTTTTCCGAGCAGTACTTC	CASSSGLAFSEQYF
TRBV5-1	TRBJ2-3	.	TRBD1	TGCGCCAGCAGCTCACCGACAGGGCTCCTGGATACGCAGTATTTT	CASSSPTGLLDTQYF
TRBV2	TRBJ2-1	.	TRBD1	TGTGCCAGCAGGGAAGGACAGGGGAATGAGCAGTTCTTC	CASREGQGNEQFF
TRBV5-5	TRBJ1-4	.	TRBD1	TGTGCCAGCAGCGGAGACAGGGTAGGCCGAAAACTGTTTTTT	CASSGDRVGRKLFF
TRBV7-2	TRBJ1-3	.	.	TGTGCCAGCAGCTTAGCCCCACCAGGGTCGGGAAACACCATATATTTT	CASSLAPPGSGNTIYF
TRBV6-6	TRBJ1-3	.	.	TGTGCCAGCTTTCTGGGAAACACCATATATTTT	CASFLGNTIYF
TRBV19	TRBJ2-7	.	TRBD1	TGTGCCAGTAGTCCCCAGGGACAGGGGGCCTACGAGCAGTACTTC	CASSPQGQGAYEQYF
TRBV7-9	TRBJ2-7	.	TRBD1	TGTGCCAGCAGCTTCGGGACAGCTTCCTACGAGCAGTACTTC	CASSFGTASYEQYF
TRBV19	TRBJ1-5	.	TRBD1	TGTGCCAGTCGGTTAACAGGGGAAAGTCAGCCCCAGCATTTT	CASRLTGESQPQHF
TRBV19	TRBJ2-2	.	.	TGTGCCAGTAGTATATCCGGACTCTCCACCGGGGAGCTGTTTTTT	CASSISGLSTGELFF
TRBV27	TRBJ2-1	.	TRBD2	TGTGCCAGCAGTCTAGCCCCGGGACTAGCGGGATTCAATGAGCAGTTCTTC	CASSLAPGLAGFNEQFF
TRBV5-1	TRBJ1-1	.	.	TGCGCCAGCAGCTTATCTACAGGTAGCACTGAAGCTTTCTTT	CASSLSTGSTEAFF